This TCR beta chain was sequenced in a study of post-analysis software for immune sequencing data. Across the whole study: Relapsing-remitting, secondary progressive and progressive-relapsing multiple sclerosis courses were included.

This clonotype was seen a handful of times. Its target is not known. With 8 bases removed from V and 12 bases from J, the gap between germline ends came to 14 bases. The germline V gene encodes CDR1 MNHNS and CDR2 SASEGT. The CDR3 has 11 amino acids. Unique molecular identifiers were carried by the TCR beta cDNA libraries. TCRdb called the PCR reads again in MiXCR, with one record for every CDR3 protein. Among roughly 800,000 distinct CDR3 sequences, just over 45% were seen once, and the ten largest hold roughly 4.9%. General study findings and limits: A few TRBV segments were significantly more frequent in patients than in controls. TRBV5-6, TRBV5-1 and TRBV20-1 were among these segments.

The chain combines TRBV6-1 with TRBJ2-1; D unresolved. This clonotype was sampled from a girl between 5 and 17 years old with multiple sclerosis. Specimen: blood. In nucleotides, the CDR3 is TGTGCCAGCTACTCCGACCCCGTGCAGTTCTTC. Protein: CASYSDPVQFF.